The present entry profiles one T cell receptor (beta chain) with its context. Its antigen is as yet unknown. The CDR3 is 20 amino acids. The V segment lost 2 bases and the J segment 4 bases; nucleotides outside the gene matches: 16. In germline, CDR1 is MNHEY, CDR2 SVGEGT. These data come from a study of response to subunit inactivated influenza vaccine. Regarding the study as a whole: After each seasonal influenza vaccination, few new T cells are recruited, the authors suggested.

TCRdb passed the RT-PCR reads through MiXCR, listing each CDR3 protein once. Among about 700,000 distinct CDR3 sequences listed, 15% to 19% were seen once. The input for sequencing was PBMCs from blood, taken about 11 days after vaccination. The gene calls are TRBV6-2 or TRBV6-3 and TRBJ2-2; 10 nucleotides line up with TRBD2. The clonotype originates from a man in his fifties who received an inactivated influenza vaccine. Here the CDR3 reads CASSYEFPAGGPATTGELFF. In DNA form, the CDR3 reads TGTGCCAGCAGTTACGAATTTCCAGCGGGAGGGCCGGCGACCACCGGGGAGCTGTTTTTT.